The source of this T cell receptor (beta chain) is a study of shared clonotypes between healthy human individuals. Whole-study findings and limits: Clonotype sharing across four donors was observed for about 5.5% of naive CD4 clonotypes.

CD45RO-negative, CCR7-selected cells formed the naive CD8 fraction, which excluded terminally differentiated effector memory CD45RA+ cells. About this clone: What it binds is not known.

The ends were cut back, 2 bases at V and 5 bases at J, with 14 bases in the middle. The CDR3 totals 14 residues. Looked up from germline, CDR1 is SGHRS and CDR2 is YFSETQ. Repertoires were generated with immunoSEQ multiplex PCR, while TCRdb's copy carries only in-frame clones and drops some. The sample carries 1.5 million to 2.5 million clones, about 95% recorded once. Material for sequencing was naive CD8+ T cells sorted from blood. V and J are TRBV5-1 and TRBJ2-7; no clear D. The receptor was derived from a man aged 18-30 years in good health. In nucleotides, the CDR3 is TGCGCCAGCAGCTTAGAAACAGAGGTGGACGAGCAGTACTTC. This codes for CASSLETEVDEQYF.